This T cell receptor (beta chain) was captured in a study of T cell repertoires in cytomegalovirus infection. The CDR3 contains 14 residues. Unmatched junction bases numbered 7, after V lost 8 bases and J lost 3 bases. Germline assignment: CDR1 SNHLY and CDR2 FYNNEI. TCRdb fed the reads into MiXCR, producing one record per CDR3 protein. The repertoire includes about 220,000 distinct CDR3 sequences, around 40% of them detected once, and 59% sits in the top ten. This clonotype was detected a few times. Its antigen remains unidentified. The starting material was CD8+ T cells from cultured PBMCs, obtained from culture after CMV antigen stimulation. V gene TRBV2 combines with J gene TRBJ1-5; 7 nucleotides line up with TRBD1. This sequence originates from a human donor in good health (CMV status not recorded). Some clones in this sample may be carry-over from other donors' samples. DNA for the CDR3: TGTGCCAGCGGGACAGAGCCCCACAATCAGCCCCAGCATTTT. Its protein product is CASGTEPHNQPQHF. Drawing the rest from reference TRBV2 and TRBJ1-5, the complete variable domain is EPEVTQTPSHQVTQMGQEVILRCVPISNHLYFYWYRQILGQKVEFLVSFYNNEISEKSEIFDDQFSVERPDGSNFTLKIRSTKLEDSAMYFCASGTEPHNQPQHFGDGTRLSIL.